This T cell receptor beta chain was sequenced for a study of T cells in localized non-small cell lung cancer. Generated by immunoSEQ multiplex PCR, the TCRdb table keeps only in-frame clones and is missing some. In the table there are about 61,000 clones, 80% to 90% of which are singletons. Findings and limits, study-wide: Uninvolved adjacent lung showed higher T cell clonality than tumor.

The V end was cut by 4 bases, the J end by 5 bases, with 10 bases between. CDR3 length: 13 amino acids. Looked up from germline, CDR1 is SGHRS and CDR2 is YFSETQ. Remarks on this clone: The antigen remains undetermined.

The material was peripheral blood, obtained before any cancer treatment. This receptor was taken from a man aged 40-75 years with stage I squamous cell lung carcinoma. The rearrangement uses TRBV5-1 and TRBJ2-1; a weak D match, TRBD2 (5 bases). This chain's CDR3 is CASSAGLNNEQFF. The CDR3 DNA sequence: TGCGCCAGCAGCGCTGGACTTAACAATGAGCAGTTCTTC.